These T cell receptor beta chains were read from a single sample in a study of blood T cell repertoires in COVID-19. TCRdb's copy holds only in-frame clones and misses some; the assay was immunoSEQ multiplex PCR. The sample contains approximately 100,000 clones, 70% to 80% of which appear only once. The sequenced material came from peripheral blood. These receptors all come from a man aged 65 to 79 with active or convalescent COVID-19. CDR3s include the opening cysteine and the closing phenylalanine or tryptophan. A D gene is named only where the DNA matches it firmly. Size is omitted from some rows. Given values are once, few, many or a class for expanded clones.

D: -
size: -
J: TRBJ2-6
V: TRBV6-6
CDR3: CASSSPRAGANVLTF
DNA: TGTGCCAGCAGTTCTCCCAGGGCTGGGGCCAACGTCCTGACTTTC

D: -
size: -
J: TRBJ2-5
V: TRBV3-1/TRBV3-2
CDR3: CASSQAGTSETQYF
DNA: TGTGCCAGCAGCCAAGCGGGAACGTCAGAGACCCAGTACTTC

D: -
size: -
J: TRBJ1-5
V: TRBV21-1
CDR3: CARPGDNQPQHF
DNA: TGTGCCAGACCGGGAGATAATCAGCCCCAGCATTTT

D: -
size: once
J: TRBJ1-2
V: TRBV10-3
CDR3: CAISEPPGLGTNYGYTF
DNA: TGTGCCATCAGTGAACCGCCAGGGTTGGGGACTAACTATGGCTACACCTTC

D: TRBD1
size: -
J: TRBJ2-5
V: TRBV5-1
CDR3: CASIEGTGEETQYF
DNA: TGCGCCAGCATAGAAGGGACAGGTGAAGAGACCCAGTACTTC

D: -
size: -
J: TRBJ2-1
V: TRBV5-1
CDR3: CASSLGGTSNEQFF
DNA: TGCGCCAGCAGCTTGGGCGGGACTTCCAATGAGCAGTTCTTC

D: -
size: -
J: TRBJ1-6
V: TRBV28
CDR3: CASSLAGTNHNSPLHF
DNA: TGTGCCAGCAGTTTGGCAGGAACGAATCATAATTCACCCCTCCACTTT

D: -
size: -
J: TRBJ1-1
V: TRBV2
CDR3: CASVRGRETEAFF
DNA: TGTGCCAGCGTCCGAGGGAGGGAGACTGAAGCTTTCTTT

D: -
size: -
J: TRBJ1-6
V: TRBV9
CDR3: CASSVDGGSPLHF
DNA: TGTGCCAGCAGCGTAGATGGGGGGTCACCCCTCCACTTT

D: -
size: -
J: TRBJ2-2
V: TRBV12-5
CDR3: CASGLTGFNTGELFF
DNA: TGTGCTAGTGGTTTGACGGGATTCAACACCGGGGAGCTGTTTTTT

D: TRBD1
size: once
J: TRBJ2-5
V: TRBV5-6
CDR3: CASSRQGQETQYF
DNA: TGTGCCAGCAGCCGACAGGGCCAAGAGACCCAGTACTTC

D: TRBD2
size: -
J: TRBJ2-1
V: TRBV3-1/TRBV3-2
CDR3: CASSTPSGLYNEQFF
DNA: TGTGCCAGCAGCACCCCTAGCGGATTATACAATGAGCAGTTCTTC